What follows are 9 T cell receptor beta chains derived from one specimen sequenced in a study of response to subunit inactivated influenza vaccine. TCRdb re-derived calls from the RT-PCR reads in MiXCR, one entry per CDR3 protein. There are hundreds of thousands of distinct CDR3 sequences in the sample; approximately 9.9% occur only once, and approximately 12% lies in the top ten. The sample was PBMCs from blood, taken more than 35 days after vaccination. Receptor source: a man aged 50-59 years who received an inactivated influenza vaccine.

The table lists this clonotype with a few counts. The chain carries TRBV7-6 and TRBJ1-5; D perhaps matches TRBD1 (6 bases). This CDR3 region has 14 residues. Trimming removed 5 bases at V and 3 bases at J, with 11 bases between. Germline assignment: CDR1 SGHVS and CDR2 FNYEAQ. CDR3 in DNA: TGTGCCAGCAGCGCCGGACAGCCCAATCAGCCCCAGCATTTT. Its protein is CASSAGQPNQPQHF. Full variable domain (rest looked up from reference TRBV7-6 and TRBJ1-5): GAGVSQSPRYKVTKRGQDVALRCDPISGHVSLYWYRQALGQGPEFLTYFNYEAQQDKSGLPNDRFSAERPEGSISTLTIQRTEQRDSAMYRCASSAGQPNQPQHFGDGTRLSIL.

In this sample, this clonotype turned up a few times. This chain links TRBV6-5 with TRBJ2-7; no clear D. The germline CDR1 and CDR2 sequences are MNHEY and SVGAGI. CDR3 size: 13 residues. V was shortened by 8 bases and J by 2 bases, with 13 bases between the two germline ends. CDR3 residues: CASRTGSTYEQYF. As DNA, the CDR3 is TGTGCCAGCCGTACTGGATCAACCTACGAGCAGTACTTC.

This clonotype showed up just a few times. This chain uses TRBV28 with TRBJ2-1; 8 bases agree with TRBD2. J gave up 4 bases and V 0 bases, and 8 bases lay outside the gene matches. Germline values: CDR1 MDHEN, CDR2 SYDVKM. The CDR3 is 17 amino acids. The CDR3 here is CASSLWGGLADYNEQFF. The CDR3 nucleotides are TGTGCCAGCAGTTTATGGGGAGGACTAGCTGATTACAATGAGCAGTTCTTC. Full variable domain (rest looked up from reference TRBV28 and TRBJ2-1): DVKVTQSSRYLVKRTGEKVFLECVQDMDHENMFWYRQDPGLGLRLIYFSYDVKMKEKGDIPEGYSVSREKKERFSLILESASTNQTSMYLCASSLWGGLADYNEQFFGPGTRLTVL.

CDR3 amino acids: CASSPRTGGYETQYF. The CDR3 coding sequence is TGTGCCAGCTCACCACGGACAGGGGGATATGAGACCCAGTACTTC. V and J are TRBV18 and TRBJ2-5; 10 bases line up with TRBD1. Germline CDR1 is KGHSH and CDR2 is LQKENI. The CDR3 has 15 amino acids. The ends lost 1 base at V and 5 bases at J; junction bases unmatched: 4.

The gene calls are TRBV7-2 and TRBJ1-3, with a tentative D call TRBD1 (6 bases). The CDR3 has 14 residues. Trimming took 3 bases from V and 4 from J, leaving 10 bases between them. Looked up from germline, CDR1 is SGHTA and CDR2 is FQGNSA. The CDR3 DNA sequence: TGTGCCAGCAGCTTGGGGGCGACCGGAAACACCATATATTTT. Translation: CASSLGATGNTIYF.

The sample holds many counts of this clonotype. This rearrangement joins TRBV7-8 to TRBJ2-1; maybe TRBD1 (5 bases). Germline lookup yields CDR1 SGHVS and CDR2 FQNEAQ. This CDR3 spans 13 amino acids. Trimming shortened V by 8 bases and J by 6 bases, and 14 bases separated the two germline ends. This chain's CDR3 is CASSPRVFNEQFF. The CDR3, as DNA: TGTGCCAGCTCTCCCAGGGTATTCAATGAGCAGTTCTTC. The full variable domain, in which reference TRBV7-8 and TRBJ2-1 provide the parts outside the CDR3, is GAGVSQSPRYKVAKRGQDVALRCDPISGHVSLFWYQQALGQGPEFLTYFQNEAQLDKSGLPSDRFFAERPEGSVSTLKIQRTQQEDSAVYLCASSPRVFNEQFFGPGTRLTVL.

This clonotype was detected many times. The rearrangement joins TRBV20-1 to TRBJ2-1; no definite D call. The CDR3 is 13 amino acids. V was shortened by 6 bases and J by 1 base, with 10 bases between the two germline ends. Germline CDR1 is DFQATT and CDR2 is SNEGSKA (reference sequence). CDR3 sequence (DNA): TGCAGTGCCCCGAGAATTTCCTACAATGAGCAGTTCTTC. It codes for CSAPRISYNEQFF.

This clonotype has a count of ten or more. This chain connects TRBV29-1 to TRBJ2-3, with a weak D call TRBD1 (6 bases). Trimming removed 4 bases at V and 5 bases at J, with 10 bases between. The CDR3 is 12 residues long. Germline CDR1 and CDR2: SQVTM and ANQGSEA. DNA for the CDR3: TGCAGCGTTGGACAGGACGGAGATACGCAGTATTTT. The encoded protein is CSVGQDGDTQYF.

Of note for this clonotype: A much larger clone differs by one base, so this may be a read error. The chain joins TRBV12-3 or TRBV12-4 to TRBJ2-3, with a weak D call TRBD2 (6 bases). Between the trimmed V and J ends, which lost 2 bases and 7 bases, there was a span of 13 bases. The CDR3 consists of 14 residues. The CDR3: CASSLSTGANTQYF. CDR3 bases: TGTGCCAGCAGTTTATCTACGGGAGCGAATACGCAGTATTTT.